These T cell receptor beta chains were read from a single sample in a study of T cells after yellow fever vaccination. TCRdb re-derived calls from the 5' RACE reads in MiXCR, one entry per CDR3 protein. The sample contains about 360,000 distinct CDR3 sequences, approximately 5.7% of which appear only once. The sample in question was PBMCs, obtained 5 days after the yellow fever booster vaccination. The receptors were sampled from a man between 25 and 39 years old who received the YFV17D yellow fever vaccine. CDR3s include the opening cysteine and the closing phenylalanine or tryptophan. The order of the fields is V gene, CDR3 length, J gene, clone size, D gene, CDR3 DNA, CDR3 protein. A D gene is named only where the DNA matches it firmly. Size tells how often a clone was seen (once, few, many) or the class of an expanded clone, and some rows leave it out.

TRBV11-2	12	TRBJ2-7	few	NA	TGTGCCAGCAGCTTCTACTCCTACGAGCAGTACTTC	CASSFYSYEQYF
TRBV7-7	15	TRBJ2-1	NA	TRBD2	TGTGCTAGCAGCCCGGGGGGGGCCCTTTACAATGAGCAGTTCTTC	CASSPGGALYNEQFF
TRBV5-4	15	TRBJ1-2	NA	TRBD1	TGTGCCAGCAGCCCTCCCGGGACAGGGGACGTTGGCTACACCTTC	CASSPPGTGDVGYTF
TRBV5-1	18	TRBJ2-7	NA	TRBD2	TGCGCCAGCAGCTCCGCGGGGGGAGCGGGGTTTTGGGTCTACGAGCAGTACTTC	CASSSAGGAGFWVYEQYF
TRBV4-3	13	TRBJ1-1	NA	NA	TGCGCCAGCAGCCAAGTGACTAGTACTGAAGCTTTCTTT	CASSQVTSTEAFF
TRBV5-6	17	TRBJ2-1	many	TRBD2	TGTGCCAGCAGCCTACCTATAGGACTAGCGGGAGTCGATGAGCAGTTCTTC	CASSLPIGLAGVDEQFF
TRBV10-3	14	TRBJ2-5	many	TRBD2	TGTGCCATCCGTAGCGGGAGCGGAGATGAGACCCAGTACTTC	CAIRSGSGDETQYF
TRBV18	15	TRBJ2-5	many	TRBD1	TGTGCCAGCTCATCACAGACAGGGCGAGAGGAGACCCAGTACTTC	CASSSQTGREETQYF
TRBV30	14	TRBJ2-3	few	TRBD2	TGTGCCTGGAGTAGCGGGGGATTAGCAGATACGCAGTATTTT	CAWSSGGLADTQYF
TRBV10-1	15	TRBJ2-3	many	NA	TGCGCCAGCAGTGAGCTAAAGGCCCTCGCAGATACGCAGTATTTT	CASSELKALADTQYF
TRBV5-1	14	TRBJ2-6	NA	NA	TGCGCCAGCAGCAAAGGCTCTGGGGCCAACGTCCTGACTTTC	CASSKGSGANVLTF
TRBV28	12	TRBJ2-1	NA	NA	TGTGCCAGCAGATCCTCGGTTAAAGAGCAGTTCTTC	CASRSSVKEQFF
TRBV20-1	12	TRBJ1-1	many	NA	TGCAGTGCCACCTATGGTCGCACTGAAGCTTTCTTT	CSATYGRTEAFF
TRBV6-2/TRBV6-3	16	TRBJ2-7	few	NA	TGTGCCAGCAGTTCATCCCGGGACAAAACTTACTACGAGCAGTACTTC	CASSSSRDKTYYEQYF
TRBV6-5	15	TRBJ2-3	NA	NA	TGTGCCAGCAGTTTACAGTCTTTAGTTACAGATACGCAGTATTTT	CASSLQSLVTDTQYF
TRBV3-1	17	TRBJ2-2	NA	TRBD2	TGTGCCAGCCAGAGGACTAGCGGACCCTCGAACACCGGGGAGCTGTTTTTT	CASQRTSGPSNTGELFF
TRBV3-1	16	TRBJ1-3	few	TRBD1	TGTGCCAGCAGTCGAGGGGGCTGGCTTTCTGGAAACACCATATATTTT	CASSRGGWLSGNTIYF
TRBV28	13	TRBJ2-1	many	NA	TGTGCCAGCAGTTTACCCGACTCGCCCGAGCAGTTCTTC	CASSLPDSPEQFF
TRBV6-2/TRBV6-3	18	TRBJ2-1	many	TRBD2	TGTGCCAGCAGTTACCGACTAGCGGGAGGGTTTCTACAATATGAGCAGTTCTTC	CASSYRLAGGFLQYEQFF
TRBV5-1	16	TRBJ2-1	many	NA	TGCGCCAGCAGCTTGGCCCCGACTAGTTCCTACAATGAGCAGTTCTTC	CASSLAPTSSYNEQFF
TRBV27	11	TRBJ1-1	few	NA	TGTGCCAGCATAGAGGGGGTTGAAGCTTTCTTT	CASIEGVEAFF
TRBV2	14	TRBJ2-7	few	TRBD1	TGTGCCAGCAGTGAATACAGGGGATCGGGTGAGCAGTACTTC	CASSEYRGSGEQYF
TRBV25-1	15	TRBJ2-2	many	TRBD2	TGTGCCAGCAGTGCCCTAGCGGGAGTGGGCGGGGAGCTGTTTTTT	CASSALAGVGGELFF
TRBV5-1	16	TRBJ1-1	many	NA	TGCGCCAGCAGCTTGGATGACAGCGGCATGAACACTGAAGCTTTCTTT	CASSLDDSGMNTEAFF
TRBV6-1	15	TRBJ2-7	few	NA	TGTGCCAGCAGTCCACGGGGTAGCGGATCCTACGAGCAGTACTTC	CASSPRGSGSYEQYF
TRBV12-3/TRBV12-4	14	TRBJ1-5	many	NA	TGTGCCAGCAGTTCGCTGGGAGACAATCAGCCCCAGCATTTT	CASSSLGDNQPQHF
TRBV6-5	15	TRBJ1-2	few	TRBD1	TGTGCCAGCAGTTTCCGGGACAGGGCCAACTATGGCTACACCTTC	CASSFRDRANYGYTF
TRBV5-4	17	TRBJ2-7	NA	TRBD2	TGTGCCAGCAGCTTGATTCTAGCGGGAACTCAACCTTACGAGCAGTACTTC	CASSLILAGTQPYEQYF
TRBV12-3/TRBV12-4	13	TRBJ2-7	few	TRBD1	TGTGCCGGAAGGGGGACAGGGACCTACGAGCAGTACTTC	CAGRGTGTYEQYF
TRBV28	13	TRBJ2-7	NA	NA	TGTGCCAGCTACGAGGGTCTCTCCTACGAGCAGTACTTC	CASYEGLSYEQYF
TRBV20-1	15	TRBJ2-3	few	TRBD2	TGCAGTGCTAGAGCCCCGGGTCTAGCGGCAGATACGCAGTATTTT	CSARAPGLAADTQYF
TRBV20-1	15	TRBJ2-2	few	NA	TGCAGTGCTAGAGATACCGGGGGTAACACCGGGGAGCTGTTTTTT	CSARDTGGNTGELFF
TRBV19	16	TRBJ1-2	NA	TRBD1	TGTGCCAGTAGTATTCTCAGACAGGGAGGTAACTATGGCTACACCTTC	CASSILRQGGNYGYTF
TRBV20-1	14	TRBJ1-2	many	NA	TGCAGTGCTAGACTCCAGATTCCTAACTATGGCTACACCTTC	CSARLQIPNYGYTF
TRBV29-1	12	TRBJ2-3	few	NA	TGCAGCGTTTTGTCGGGACCGGATACGCAGTATTTT	CSVLSGPDTQYF
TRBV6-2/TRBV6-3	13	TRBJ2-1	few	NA	TGTGCCAGCAGCTACCCCCAGCTCAATGAGCAGTTCTTC	CASSYPQLNEQFF
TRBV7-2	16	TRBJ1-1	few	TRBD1	TGTGCCAGCAGCACCCGTAGGACAGGGCTAAACACTGAAGCTTTCTTT	CASSTRRTGLNTEAFF